This T cell receptor (beta chain) comes out of a study of cytomegalovirus exposure and HLA in healthy donors. The PCR made use of 60 Vbeta and 13 Jbeta primers. Using immunoSEQ multiplex PCR, the repertoire was profiled, and TCRdb retains in-frame clones only, with some absent. Found here are under 200,000 clones, more than 60% of them singletons; the top ten hold more than 3.5%. Findings and limits, study-wide: Most TCR beta V segments were productive about 87% or about 30% of the time in an earlier analysis.

CDR3 length equals 12 residues. Germline values: CDR1 GTSNPN, CDR2 SVGIG (reference sequence). V was pared by 0 bases and J by 2 bases, with 5 bases between. About this clone: Its antigen is unidentified.

The clonotype comes from a middle-aged man in good health and CMV-seronegative. The rearrangement joins TRBV30 to TRBJ2-7; D remains ambiguous. The sequencing sample was made of PBMCs. CDR3 nucleotide sequence: TGTGCCTGGAGTGTAGGAGCCTACGAGCAGTACTTC. Its protein product is CAWSVGAYEQYF.